This TCR beta chain came from a study of beta chain features in type 1 diabetes. Study in general: Similarity in age, gender and cell yields was seen between patients and healthy donors.

This clone was seen only a few times. The antigen is undetermined. Based on CD45RO/CCR7/CD25/CD127/CD95/CD27, CD4+ regulatory, stem cell-like memory, naive and central memory cells were sorted. V was pared by 2 bases and J by 6 bases, with 12 bases between. The CDR3 covers 14 residues. In germline, CDR1 is SGHRS, CDR2 YFSETQ. Study-level findings and limits: A greater similarity of naive, central memory and Treg TCRB repertoires was seen among patients than among healthy donors.

Since all of the isolated RNA was reverse transcribed, expressed TCRB transcripts were what got sequenced. Clones were sequenced by immunoSEQ multiplex PCR, and TCRdb holds only the in-frame ones, with some missing. The profile covers some 150,000 clones, with about a tenth appearing a single time and about 0.6% taken by the ten largest. J is TRBJ1-5 and V is TRBV5-1; D is perhaps TRBD1 (6 bases). The source is a woman in her thirties or forties in good health. Sequenced: central memory CD4+ T cells from blood. CDR3 region: CASSLQGPGQPQHF. The CDR3, as DNA: TGCGCCAGCAGCTTACAGGGTCCTGGTCAGCCCCAGCATTTT.